This T cell receptor (beta chain) was observed in a study of blood T cell repertoires in COVID-19. Study-level information: The analysed material was cDNA or gDNA that came from T cells, B-cell-depleted T cells, or PBMCs.

Seattle patients were enrolled while actively infected and followed longitudinally. This clone was counted a few times. Clones were sequenced by immunoSEQ multiplex PCR, and TCRdb holds only the in-frame ones, with some missing. The repertoire has under 200,000 clones, around four fifths of them found once; the top ten carry around 15%. The source material was peripheral blood. This clonotype originated in a woman in her 70s with COVID-19, enrolled during active disease.

DNA of the CDR3: TGTGCCTCCCGTGTGGGACTAGCGTACTCCTACGAGCAGTACTTC. Amino acid sequence: CASRVGLAYSYEQYF. The chain uses TRBV30 and TRBJ2-7; 10 bases align to TRBD2. Unmatched junction bases numbered 9, after V lost 7 bases and J lost 0 bases. Germline-derived CDR1 and CDR2 are GTSNPN and SVGIG (reference sequence). The CDR3 runs 15 residues.